This T cell receptor beta chain was recovered during a study of blood T cell repertoires in COVID-19. Turning to the study itself: From T cells, B-cell-depleted T cells, or PBMCs came the material, which was cDNA or gDNA.

Original processing notes: For nucleated cells, counts were estimated from reference gene primer amplification. Here immunoSEQ multiplex PCR was the method, and the copy in TCRdb shows in-frame clones only, minus some. Clone size and the V and J calls come from that table; the DNA yielded D and trimming. The sample includes roughly 180,000 clones, 81% of them seen just once. Participants were aged 18 to 89 years, lived in under 25 US areas, and enrolled virtually. With V trimmed by 7 bases and J by 6 bases, 10 bases remained unmatched. The CDR3 runs 14 residues. Germline loops: CDR1 ENHRY, CDR2 SYGVKD.

V is TRBV10-3 and J is TRBJ1-1, with TRBD1 matching 8 bases. This receptor was taken from a woman in her forties with acute COVID-19. The specimen was PBMCs or T cells enriched from blood (not recorded which). The CDR3 region is CAITPVQGASEAFF. The CDR3 DNA is TGTGCCATCACCCCGGTGCAGGGGGCGTCTGAAGCTTTCTTT.